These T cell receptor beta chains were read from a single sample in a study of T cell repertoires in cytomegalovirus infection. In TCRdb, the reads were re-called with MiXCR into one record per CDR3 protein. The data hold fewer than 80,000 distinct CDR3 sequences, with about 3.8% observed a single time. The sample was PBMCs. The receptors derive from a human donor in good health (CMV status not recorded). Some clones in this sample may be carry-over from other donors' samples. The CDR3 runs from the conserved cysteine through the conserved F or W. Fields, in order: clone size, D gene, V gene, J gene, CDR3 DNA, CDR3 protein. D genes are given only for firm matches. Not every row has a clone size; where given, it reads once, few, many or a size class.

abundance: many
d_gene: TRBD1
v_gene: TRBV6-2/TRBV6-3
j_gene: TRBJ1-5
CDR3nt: TGTGCCAGCAGTACATGGGACAGACAAAGCAATCAGCCCCAGCATTTT
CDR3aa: CASSTWDRQSNQPQHF

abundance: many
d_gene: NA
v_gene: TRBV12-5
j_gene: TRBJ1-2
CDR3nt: TGTGCTAGTGGCACCGACAGGGGCTACACCTTC
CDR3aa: CASGTDRGYTF

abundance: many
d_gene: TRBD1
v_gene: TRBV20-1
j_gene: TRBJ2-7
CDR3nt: TGCAGTGCTAGAGTGGGACAGGGGATCGAGCAGTACTTC
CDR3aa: CSARVGQGIEQYF

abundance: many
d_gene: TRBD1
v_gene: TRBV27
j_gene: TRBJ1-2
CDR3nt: TGTGCCAGCAGTCCGACAGGGGGCTCAACTGGCTACACCTTC
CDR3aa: CASSPTGGSTGYTF

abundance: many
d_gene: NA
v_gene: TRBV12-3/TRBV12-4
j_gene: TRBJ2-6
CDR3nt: TGTGCCAGCCTTTGGCAGCTCGGGGCCAACGTCCTGACTTTC
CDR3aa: CASLWQLGANVLTF

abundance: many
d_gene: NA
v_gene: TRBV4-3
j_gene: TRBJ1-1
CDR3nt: TGCGCCAGCAGCCAAGGATATGGGCTAACTGAAGCTTTCTTT
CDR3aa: CASSQGYGLTEAFF

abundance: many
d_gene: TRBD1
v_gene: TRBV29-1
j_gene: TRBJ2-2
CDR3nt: TGCAGCGTTCATGGGGACAGGGCTTCGAACACCGGGGAGCTGTTTTTT
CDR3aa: CSVHGDRASNTGELFF

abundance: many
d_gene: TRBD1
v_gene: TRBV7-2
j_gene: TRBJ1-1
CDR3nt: TGTGCCAGCAGACTCAGACAGGGTACGACTGAAGCTTTCTTT
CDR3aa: CASRLRQGTTEAFF

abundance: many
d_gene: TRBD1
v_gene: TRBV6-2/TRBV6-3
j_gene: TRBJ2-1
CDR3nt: TGTGCCAGCAGGCGGTCCGGGACAGGGGGTGTCGATGAGCAGTTCTTC
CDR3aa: CASRRSGTGGVDEQFF

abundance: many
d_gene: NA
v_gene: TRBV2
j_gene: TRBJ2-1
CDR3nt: TGTGCCAGCACAGGGTCTAGCTCCTACAATGAGCAGTTCTTC
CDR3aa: CASTGSSSYNEQFF

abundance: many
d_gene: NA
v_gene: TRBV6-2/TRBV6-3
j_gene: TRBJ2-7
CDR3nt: TGTGCCAGCTTATCTCCGGGCATCGAGCAGTACTTC
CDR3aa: CASLSPGIEQYF

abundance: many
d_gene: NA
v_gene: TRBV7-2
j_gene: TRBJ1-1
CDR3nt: TGTGCCAGCAGCTCCGGCCTGGTGAACACTGAAGCTTTCTTT
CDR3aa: CASSSGLVNTEAFF

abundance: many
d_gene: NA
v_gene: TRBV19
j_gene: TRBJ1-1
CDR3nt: TGTGCCAGTAGTCCCCGGGACTTTTACACTGAAGCTTTCTTT
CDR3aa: CASSPRDFYTEAFF

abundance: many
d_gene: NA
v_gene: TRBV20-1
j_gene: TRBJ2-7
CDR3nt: TGCAGTGCTAGCTTGGAGCCTCCTCCCTACGAGCAGTACTTC
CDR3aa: CSASLEPPPYEQYF

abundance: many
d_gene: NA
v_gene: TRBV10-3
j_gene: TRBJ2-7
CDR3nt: TGTGCCATCAGAGCCACTGGGAGCTCCTACGAGCAGTACTTC
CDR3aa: CAIRATGSSYEQYF

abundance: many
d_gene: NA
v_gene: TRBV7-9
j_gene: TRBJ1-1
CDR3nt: TGTGCCAGCAGCTTCGGCAGGGGCACTGAAGCTTTCTTT
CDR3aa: CASSFGRGTEAFF

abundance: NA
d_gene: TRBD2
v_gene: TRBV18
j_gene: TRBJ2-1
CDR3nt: TGTGCCAGCTCAGTCAAAGGAATAGGACTAGCGGGGCCGAGCTCCTACAATGAGCAGTTCTTC
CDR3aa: CASSVKGIGLAGPSSYNEQFF

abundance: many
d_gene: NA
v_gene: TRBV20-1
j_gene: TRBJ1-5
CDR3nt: TGCAGTGCTAGAATGGGGGCAGGGGTAGGTCAGCCCCAGCATTTT
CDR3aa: CSARMGAGVGQPQHF

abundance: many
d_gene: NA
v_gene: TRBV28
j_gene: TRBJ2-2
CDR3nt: TGTGCCAGCAGTTTATCGGTCAGGGTCCCCGGGGAGCTGTTTTTT
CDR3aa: CASSLSVRVPGELFF

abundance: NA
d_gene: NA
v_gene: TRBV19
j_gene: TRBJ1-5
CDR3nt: TGTGCCAGCCGAAGAGGGTCTGGGAGGCCGGATCAGCCTCAGCATTTT
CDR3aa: CASRRGSGRPDQPQHF

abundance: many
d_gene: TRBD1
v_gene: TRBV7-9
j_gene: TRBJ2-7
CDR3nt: TGTGCCAGCAGCCATTCGACAGGGGTATACGAGCAGTACTTC
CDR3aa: CASSHSTGVYEQYF

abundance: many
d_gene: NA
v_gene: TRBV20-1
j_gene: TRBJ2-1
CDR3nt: TGCAGTGCCCGGCTAGTAGCCAATGAGCAGTTCTTC
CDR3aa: CSARLVANEQFF

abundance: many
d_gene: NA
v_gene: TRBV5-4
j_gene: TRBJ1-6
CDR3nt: TGTGCCAGCAGCCCCCACTCTCTTCGGACAAGTCTTTTTAATTCACCCCTCCACTTT
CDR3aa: CASSPHSLRTSLFNSPLHF

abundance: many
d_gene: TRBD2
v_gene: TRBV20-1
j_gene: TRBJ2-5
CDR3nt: TGCAGTGCTGGCACAGCGGGGGGTAAAGAGACCCAGTACTTC
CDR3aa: CSAGTAGGKETQYF

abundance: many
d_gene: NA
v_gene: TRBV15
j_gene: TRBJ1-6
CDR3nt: TGTGCCACCACGTTGAAGGGCTCTTCACCCCTCCACTTT
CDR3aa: CATTLKGSSPLHF

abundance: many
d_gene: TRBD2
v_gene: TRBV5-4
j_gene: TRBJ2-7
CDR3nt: TGTGCCAGCAGCTCATCCGCCGGGACTAGCGTCTACGAGCAGTACTTC
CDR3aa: CASSSSAGTSVYEQYF

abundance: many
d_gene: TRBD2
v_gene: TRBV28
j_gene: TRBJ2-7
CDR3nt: TGTGCCAGCAGTCTCGGCTGGGCTAGCGGGGGCTCCTACGAGCAGTACTTC
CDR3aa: CASSLGWASGGSYEQYF

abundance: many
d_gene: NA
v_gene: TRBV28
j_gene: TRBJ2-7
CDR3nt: TGTGCCAGCACGCTACACGGGGCCCGCTACGAGCAGTACTTC
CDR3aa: CASTLHGARYEQYF

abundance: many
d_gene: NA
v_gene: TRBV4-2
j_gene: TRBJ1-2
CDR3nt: TGTGCCAGCAGCCAACGCAGGGGTACGAGGGCGAGCTACACCTTC
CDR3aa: CASSQRRGTRASYTF

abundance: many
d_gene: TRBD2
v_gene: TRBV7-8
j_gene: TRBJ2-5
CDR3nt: TGTGCCAGCAGTGATACGGGACTAGCAGGAGAGACCCAGTACTTC
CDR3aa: CASSDTGLAGETQYF